This TCR beta chain was profiled in a study of early T cells in non-severe SARS-CoV-2 infection. In the study overall: The study sequenced bulk RNA from unsorted whole blood, with chains unpaired. Study-wide results and limits: VDJdb-based annotation leaned toward anti-spike CD8 responses and missed private and CD4 specificities.

Unique molecular identifiers (one per individual cDNA molecule) were attached. TCRdb reprocessed the 5' RACE reads via MiXCR and lists one record per CDR3 protein. The data show about 52,000 distinct CDR3 sequences, about 9.9% seen once. This clonotype was seen repeatedly, ten times or more. Its antigen is as yet unknown. V lost 5 bases and J lost 8, with 22 bases in between. The V gene's germline CDR1 is SGHAT and CDR2 FQNNGV. There are 16 residues in the CDR3. This chain links TRBV11-2 with TRBJ2-1, with D possibly matching TRBD2 (6 bases). This receptor was obtained from an adult who was a healthcare worker with PCR-confirmed SARS-CoV-2 infection or an uninfected control (not recorded which). Sequencing input: whole blood. The CDR3 spells CASSPRADLGGDEQFF. In DNA form, the CDR3 reads TGTGCCAGCAGCCCGAGGGCCGACCTAGGAGGGGATGAGCAGTTCTTC.